The rows below give T cell receptor beta chains drawn from one sample of a study of identical twins. TCRdb re-analysed the 5' RACE reads in MiXCR, keeping a single row per CDR3 protein. The sample yields around 690,000 distinct CDR3 sequences, roughly 20% seen once. The data also belong to a second study, concerning T cells expressing NK-cell markers.

Sequencing was performed on PBMCs. Receptor source: a woman between 18 and 29 years old in good health. Both conserved end residues are trimmed from each CDR3. Each record gives: V gene, J gene, clone size, CDR3 protein. For some rows the clone size is stated as once, few or many, or as a class when expanded; others skip it.

TRBV5-1	TRBJ2-1	few	ASSLGILALNEQF
TRBV24-1	TRBJ2-2	many	ATSDSASYTGELF
TRBV9	TRBJ2-1	-	ASSVSGGYYNEQF
TRBV20-1	TRBJ2-7	-	SAGAPDSSYEQY
TRBV5-1	TRBJ2-2	-	ASRTTSPLDTGELF
TRBV6-4	TRBJ2-1	-	ASSDRGGPTYNEQF
TRBV5-1	TRBJ2-3	few	ASSLYGSDTDTQY
TRBV7-8	TRBJ2-3	-	ASSPPLEDTQY
TRBV4-3	TRBJ2-1	-	ASSQDSRAYRHEQF
TRBV20-1	TRBJ2-3	-	SARDPLEDGRGKEISTDTQY